These 20 T cell receptor beta chains came from one sample sequenced in a study of cytotoxic CD8 clonotypes in ibrutinib-treated CLL (dated by TCRdb to about 2021). The library was generated by the immunoSEQ multiplex PCR assay. What TCRdb holds here is the immuneACCESS table cut down to in-frame rearrangements. Part of the clones is not present; checked against another copy, under half of the missing clones reflect an unresolved V gene, and the others are unexplained. For this sample the table gives more than 8,500 clones, of which 61% were detected only once. The ten largest make up 18% of the sample. The starting material was PBMCs, obtained before ibrutinib treatment. Receptor source: a human donor with chronic lymphocytic leukemia.

This clone has more than one count but fewer than ten. The rearrangement links TRBV7-6 to TRBJ1-1; D remains unclear. Trimming cost V 5 bases and J 0 bases, with 7 bases left between them. The CDR3 has 13 amino acids. Per germline, CDR1 SGHVS and CDR2 FNYEAQ. The CDR3 DNA reads TGTGCCAGCAGCCCCTGGGTGAACACTGAAGCTTTCTTT. Amino acids: CASSPWVNTEAFF.

This rearrangement joins TRBV28 to TRBJ1-4; no reliable D call. Germline V gene sequence: CDR1 MDHEN, CDR2 SYDVKM. The CDR3 is 14 amino acids. V was cut by 1 base and J by 0 bases, with 3 bases left in between. The CDR3 nucleotides read TGTGCCAGCAGTTTATTAGCAACTAATGAAAAACTGTTTTTT. Translated, it gives CASSLLATNEKLFF. The whole variable domain, filled in from reference TRBV28 and TRBJ1-4, reads DVKVTQSSRYLVKRTGEKVFLECVQDMDHENMFWYRQDPGLGLRLIYFSYDVKMKEKGDIPEGYSVSREKKERFSLILESASTNQTSMYLCASSLLATNEKLFFGSGTQLSVL.

The rearrangement links TRBV4-1 to TRBJ2-4, with D uncertain. V was shortened by 0 bases and J by 7 bases, with 7 bases between the two germline ends. The length of the CDR3 is 13 residues. CDR1 MGHRA and CDR2 YSYEKL come from the germline V gene. DNA for the CDR3: TGCGCCAGCAGCCAAGATCGCGAGAACATTCAGTACTTC. Its protein is CASSQDRENIQYF.

The V call is TRBV15, the J call TRBJ2-1; TRBD2 matches 8 bases. The CDR3 is 15 residues long. Trimming took 5 bases from V and 9 from J; bases not matched to a gene: 12. Germline V gene sequence: CDR1 LNHNV, CDR2 YYDKDF (reference sequence). CDR3 sequence (DNA): TGTGCCACCAGCTTCTCCGGGACTAGATCGAGTGAGCAGTTCTTC. Its protein product is CATSFSGTRSSEQFF. Variable domain in full (rest from reference TRBV15 and TRBJ2-1): DAMVIQNPRYQVTQFGKPVTLSCSQTLNHNVMYWYQQKSSQAPKLLFHYYDKDFNNEADTPDNFQSRRPNTSFCFLDIRSPGLGDTAMYLCATSFSGTRSSEQFFGPGTRLTVL.

The CDR3 DNA reads as TGTGCCAGCAGCGGAGCCCCGTACGAGCAGTACTTC. This translates into CASSGAPYEQYF. V usage is TRBV7-2 and J usage is TRBJ2-7; D unclear. This CDR3 comprises 12 residues. The V gene lost 5 bases and the J gene lost 4 bases, with 9 bases spanning the gap. In germline, CDR1 is SGHTA, CDR2 FQGNSA.

The chain carries TRBV19 and TRBJ2-3; 7 nucleotides align to TRBD2. J lost 1 base, V lost 1 base, and 5 bases had no gene match. Germline CDR1 reads LNHDA; CDR2 reads SQIVND (reference sequence). The CDR3 runs to 16 residues. The chain's CDR3 is CASSIGQLAGTDTQYF. CDR3 bases: TGTGCCAGTAGTATAGGCCAGCTAGCGGGCACAGATACGCAGTATTTT. Complete variable domain (other parts from reference TRBV19 and TRBJ2-3): DGGITQSPKYLFRKEGQNVTLSCEQNLNHDAMYWYRQDPGQGLRLIYYSQIVNDFQKGDIAEGYSVSREKKESFPLTVTSAQKNPTAFYLCASSIGQLAGTDTQYFGPGTRLTVL.

This clone was detected once. V gene TRBV5-1 combines with J gene TRBJ2-7; D may be TRBD1 or TRBD2 (7 bases each). The CDR3 covers 12 residues. Germline-derived CDR1 and CDR2 are SGHRS and YFSETQ. V shed 4 bases and J shed 7 bases, with 12 bases lying between them. The CDR3 bases are TGCGCCAGCAGCCCCAGGGGGGGGGAGCAGTACTTC. This sequence encodes CASSPRGGEQYF.

This clone was detected a few times. V and J are TRBV4-1 and TRBJ1-1; 8 bases match TRBD1. This CDR3 contains 16 residues. The J segment lost 1 base and the V segment lost 3 bases, leaving 7 bases of the junction unmatched. Germline CDR1 is MGHRA and CDR2 is YSYEKL. CDR3 protein: CASSQVTGAANTEAFF. CDR3 nucleotides: TGCGCCAGCAGCCAGGTGACAGGGGCCGCGAACACTGAAGCTTTCTTT.

CDR3 loop: CASRGGGELFF. The CDR3 coding sequence is TGTGCCAGCAGGGGTGGCGGGGAGCTGTTTTTT. The rearrangement uses TRBV6-5 and TRBJ2-2; no definite D call. CDR1 MNHEY and CDR2 SVGAGI come from the germline V gene. The ends were cut back, 6 bases at V and 7 bases at J, with 6 bases in the middle. This CDR3 has 11 amino acids.

The gene calls are TRBV12-5 and TRBJ1-1; TRBD1 might be the D (5 bases). Trimming stripped 6 bases from V and 4 bases from J, with 12 bases between. This CDR3 is 13 amino acids long. Germline V lookup: CDR1 LGHNT, CDR2 FRNRAP. In DNA, the CDR3 is TGTGCTAGTGGCCGCTCTGACAGCACTGAAGCTTTCTTT. Translated: CASGRSDSTEAFF.

The chain carries TRBV29-1 and TRBJ1-4; tentative D call: TRBD1 (5 bases). Between the trimmed V and J ends, which lost 6 bases and 2 bases, there was a span of 10 bases. Germline CDR1 SQVTM, CDR2 ANQGSEA. This CDR3 contains 13 residues. The CDR3 DNA follows: TGCAGCGTACGCAGGGCCACTAATGAAAAACTGTTTTTT. Its protein is CSVRRATNEKLFF.

This clone has more than one count but fewer than ten. This chain connects TRBV10-3 to TRBJ2-7, with D possibly TRBD1 on 5 matching bases. Trimming pared 9 bases from V and 0 bases from J, leaving 12 bases between. Germline V gene data show CDR1 as ENHRY and CDR2 as SYGVKD. This CDR3 has 13 amino acids. CDR3 sequence (DNA): TGTGCCATACAGGCTGGCAGCTCCTACGAGCAGTACTTC. Translation: CAIQAGSSYEQYF.

The chain joins TRBV4-1 to TRBJ2-4; D ambiguous. Trimming cost V 2 bases and J 0 bases, with 2 bases left between them. The CDR3 sequence is 13 residues long. CDR1 and CDR2 from the germline V gene are MGHRA and YSYEKL. The CDR3 loop reads CASSQIAKNIQYF. CDR3 sequence (DNA): TGCGCCAGCAGCCAAATAGCCAAAAACATTCAGTACTTC.

V usage is TRBV18 and J usage is TRBJ2-5; D gene ambiguous. Germline assignment: CDR1 KGHSH and CDR2 LQKENI. V was pared by 4 bases and J by 6 bases, with 9 bases between. The CDR3 length is 12 residues. The DNA of the CDR3 is TGTGCCAGCTCACGCCCCGGACAGACCCAGTACTTC. This translates into CASSRPGQTQYF.

The chain uses TRBV11-3 and TRBJ1-1; D uncertain. There are 13 residues in the CDR3. Between the trimmed V and J ends, which lost 3 bases and 3 bases, there was a span of 8 bases. Germline CDR1 is SGHNT and CDR2 is YENEEA. Written as DNA, the CDR3 is TGTGCCAGCAGCTTTCGTTTCCACACTGAAGCTTTCTTT. Its protein is CASSFRFHTEAFF.

As to this clone: A read error may produce the germline difference seen at one junction end. The V gene is TRBV10-3, the J gene TRBJ2-7; TRBD1 matches at 10 bases. Germline values: CDR1 ENHRY, CDR2 SYGVKD. CDR3 length equals 13 residues. The CDR3 coding sequence is TGTGCCATCCGTGACAGGGGGCAAGGCGAGCAGTACTTC. It encodes CAIRDRGQGEQYF.

The rearrangement uses TRBV5-4 and TRBJ2-1; possibly TRBD2 for D (5 bases). V gave up 0 bases and J gave up 5 bases, with 12 bases separating them. Germline V gives CDR1 SGHNT, CDR2 YYREEE (reference sequence). The CDR3 contains 15 residues. This CDR3 is CASSLVQRNNNEQFF. In DNA form, the CDR3 reads TGTGCCAGCAGCTTGGTCCAGCGGAATAACAATGAGCAGTTCTTC.

The chain uses TRBV5-1 and TRBJ2-5; a possible D gene is TRBD1 (5 bases). This CDR3 spans 14 amino acids. CDR1 and CDR2 from the germline V gene are SGHRS and YFSETQ. V gave up 0 bases and J gave up 5 bases, with 11 bases separating them. As DNA, the CDR3 is TGCGCCAGCAGCTTGGTAGGGGAAAGGGAGACCCAGTACTTC. Encoded protein: CASSLVGERETQYF. Based on the CDR3 plus reference TRBV5-1 and TRBJ2-5, the full variable domain is KAGVTQTPRYLIKTRGQQVTLSCSPISGHRSVSWYQQTPGQGLQFLFEYFSETQRNKGNFPGRFSGRQFSNSRSEMNVSTLELGDSALYLCASSLVGERETQYFGPGTRLLVL.

In this sample, this clone turned up a few times. This chain joins TRBV18 and TRBJ2-7, with 7 nucleotides matching TRBD2. The V segment lost 1 base and the J segment 0 bases; nucleotides outside the gene matches: 12. Germline V gives CDR1 KGHSH, CDR2 LQKENI. The CDR3 length is 18 residues. CDR3 sequence: CASSPRGTGGSRSYEQYF. CDR3 DNA: TGTGCCAGCTCACCACGGGGAACGGGCGGGAGTCGCTCCTACGAGCAGTACTTC.

The V call is TRBV28, the J call TRBJ2-2, with 11 positions matching TRBD1. The V and J ends lost 5 bases and 4 bases, in that order; junction bases with no gene match: 9. CDR1 is MDHEN, CDR2 SYDVKM, per germline. The CDR3 consists of 17 residues. The CDR3 spells CASSLQVGTGGTGELFF. The CDR3, as DNA: TGTGCCAGCAGTCTTCAGGTTGGGACAGGGGGCACCGGGGAGCTGTTTTTT.